Below are 15 T cell receptor beta chains sequenced from a single sample in a study of shared clonotypes between healthy human individuals. CD45RO-negative, CCR7-positively selected cells formed the naive CD8 fraction, excluding terminally differentiated effector memory CD45RA+ cells. TCRdb keeps only in-frame clones here, not all; method: immunoSEQ multiplex PCR. The sample has millions of clones, approximately 94% seen once. The source material was naive CD8+ T cells sorted from blood. Receptor source: a man in his late teens or twenties in good health.

The chain joins TRBV28 to TRBJ2-7; possible D gene TRBD1, 5 bases. Per germline, CDR1 MDHEN and CDR2 SYDVKM. The germline V and J ends were trimmed by 1 base and 4 bases, with 11 bases remaining between them. CDR3 size: 14 residues. CDR3 sequence reads: CASSLSPGMYEQYF. The CDR3 region has the DNA TGTGCCAGCAGTTTATCCCCAGGGATGTACGAGCAGTACTTC. Looking up the rest from reference TRBV28 and TRBJ2-7 gives the full variable domain: DVKVTQSSRYLVKRTGEKVFLECVQDMDHENMFWYRQDPGLGLRLIYFSYDVKMKEKGDIPEGYSVSREKKERFSLILESASTNQTSMYLCASSLSPGMYEQYFGPGTRLTVT.

V and J are TRBV5-6 and TRBJ1-2; D unresolved. Germline assignment: CDR1 SGHDT and CDR2 YYEEEE. V was trimmed by 3 bases and J by 2 bases, leaving 17 bases between them. This CDR3 is built from 16 residues. CDR3 DNA sequence: TGTGCCAGCAGCTCACTGTTCGGAGATGCAAACTATGGCTACACCTTC. It translates to CASSSLFGDANYGYTF.

This chain uses TRBV4-1 with TRBJ1-1; maybe TRBD1 (6 bases). Germline CDR1 MGHRA, CDR2 YSYEKL. V was trimmed by 1 base and J by 3 bases, leaving 15 bases between them. CDR3 size: 16 residues. CDR3: CASSQVIWGQDTEAFF. The CDR3 DNA reads TGCGCCAGCAGCCAAGTTATTTGGGGGCAGGACACTGAAGCTTTCTTT.

CDR3 in DNA: TGTGCCAGCAGCTTGGGGTCGGGACCCTCCTACGAGCAGTACTTC. Translating it yields CASSLGSGPSYEQYF. The rearrangement uses TRBV7-6 and TRBJ2-7; D is perhaps TRBD1 or TRBD2 (5 bases each). From germline, CDR1 is SGHVS and CDR2 FNYEAQ. The CDR3 extends over 15 amino acids. V lost 3 bases and J lost 0, with 12 bases in between.

V gene TRBV27 combines with J gene TRBJ2-7; D might be TRBD2 (5 bases). The V end was cut by 0 bases, the J end by 5 bases, with 8 bases between. This CDR3 region has 13 residues. Germline lookup yields CDR1 MNHEY and CDR2 SMNVEV (reference sequence). CDR3 loop: CASSLSERDEQYF. The CDR3, as DNA: TGTGCCAGCAGTTTATCGGAGAGGGACGAGCAGTACTTC.

This chain joins TRBV7-9 and TRBJ2-5; 8 positions match TRBD1. In germline, CDR1 is SEHNR, CDR2 FQNEAQ (reference sequence). The V and J ends lost 0 bases and 5 bases, in that order; junction bases with no gene match: 11. The CDR3 has 17 residues. As DNA, the CDR3 is TGTGCCAGCAGCTTAGCGGCCGGGACAGGTCTAGGCGAGACCCAGTACTTC. Amino acid sequence: CASSLAAGTGLGETQYF.

The rearrangement uses TRBV7-8 and TRBJ1-1, with a tentative D call TRBD1 (5 bases). With 3 bases removed from V and 0 bases from J, the gap between germline ends came to 11 bases. The CDR3 spans 15 residues. The germline V gene encodes CDR1 SGHVS and CDR2 FQNEAQ. The CDR3 protein is CASSLGGRLNTEAFF. In DNA form, the CDR3 reads TGTGCCAGCAGCTTGGGGGGACGGCTGAACACTGAAGCTTTCTTT. The variable domain in full, with the rest retrieved from reference TRBV7-8 and TRBJ1-1, is GAGVSQSPRYKVAKRGQDVALRCDPISGHVSLFWYQQALGQGPEFLTYFQNEAQLDKSGLPSDRFFAERPEGSVSTLKIQRTQQEDSAVYLCASSLGGRLNTEAFFGQGTRLTVV.

This chain uses TRBV10-2 with TRBJ1-2; D unresolved. The V end was cut by 6 bases, the J end by 7 bases, with 15 bases between. The CDR3 length is 13 residues. CDR1 and CDR2 from the germline V gene are WSHSY and SAAADI. The CDR3 coding sequence is TGCGCCAGCAGCTCCGACGGGTTTGTTGGCTACACCTTC. Translation: CASSSDGFVGYTF.

About this clone: The same CDR3 can be traced to other DNA sequences in this sample. The V gene is TRBV4-1, the J gene TRBJ1-3; unclear D gene. CDR1 and CDR2 (germline): MGHRA, YSYEKL. The CDR3 sequence is 15 residues long. Trimming stripped 0 bases from V and 2 bases from J, with 8 bases between. DNA of the CDR3: TGCGCCAGCAGCCAAGATGTTGGGGCTGGAAACACCATATATTTT. The encoded protein is CASSQDVGAGNTIYF.

The CDR3 DNA reads as TGTGCCAGCAGTCCACACGGACAGGGGGCCATCGAGCAGTACTTC. Protein sequence: CASSPHGQGAIEQYF. This sequence joins TRBV6-1 and TRBJ2-7, with TRBD1 identical over 11 bases. J lost 6 bases, V lost 5 bases, and 9 bases had no gene match. Looked up from germline, CDR1 is MNHNS and CDR2 is SASEGT. The CDR3 totals 15 residues.

The V and J genes are TRBV18 and TRBJ2-3; TRBD2 is a possible D gene (6 bases). Germline V gene data show CDR1 as KGHSH and CDR2 as LQKENI. The CDR3 covers 14 residues. Trimming shortened V by 8 bases and J by 5 bases, and 17 bases separated the two germline ends. CDR3 residues: CASHEEARGDTQYF. The CDR3 nucleotides read TGTGCCAGCCACGAGGAGGCGCGGGGAGATACGCAGTATTTT.

V usage is TRBV11-2 and J usage is TRBJ2-7; 7 bases map to TRBD1. CDR1 SGHAT and CDR2 FQNNGV come from the germline V gene. The CDR3 loop spans 15 amino acids. J was trimmed by 3 bases and V by 3 bases; bases with no gene match: 8. The CDR3, as DNA: TGTGCCAGCAGCTTGGACAGGCAAAGGGGCTACGAGCAGTACTTC. Translation gives CASSLDRQRGYEQYF.

In this sample, this clone turned up once. The sample holds other DNA sequences that translate to the same CDR3. The chain recombines TRBV15 with TRBJ1-5; the match to TRBD1 covers 10 bases. Germline-derived CDR1 and CDR2 are LNHNV and YYDKDF (reference sequence). Trimming at V came to 3 bases and at J to 7 bases, leaving 6 bases not matched to a gene. The CDR3 consists of 15 residues. CDR3 protein: CATSRDRGFGQPQHF. DNA of the CDR3: TGTGCCACCAGCAGGGACAGGGGGTTCGGGCAGCCCCAGCATTTT.

The J gene is TRBJ1-5, the V gene TRBV5-6; 8 nucleotides line up with TRBD1. CDR1 and CDR2 from the germline V gene are SGHDT and YYEEEE. The CDR3 totals 13 residues. Trimming at V came to 1 base and at J to 7 bases, leaving 1 base not matched to a gene. The CDR3: CASSLTGGQPQHF. As DNA, the CDR3 is TGTGCCAGCAGCTTGACAGGGGGGCAGCCCCAGCATTTT.

The V call is TRBV7-2, the J call TRBJ2-1; 7 bases fit TRBD1. This CDR3 is 14 amino acids long. CDR1 SGHTA and CDR2 FQGNSA come from the germline V gene. The trim removed 5 bases at V and 6 bases at J, leaving 7 bases unmatched. In nucleotides, the CDR3 is TGTGCCAGCAGCCCAGACAGGGTTGGCAATGAGCAGTTCTTC. The encoded protein is CASSPDRVGNEQFF.